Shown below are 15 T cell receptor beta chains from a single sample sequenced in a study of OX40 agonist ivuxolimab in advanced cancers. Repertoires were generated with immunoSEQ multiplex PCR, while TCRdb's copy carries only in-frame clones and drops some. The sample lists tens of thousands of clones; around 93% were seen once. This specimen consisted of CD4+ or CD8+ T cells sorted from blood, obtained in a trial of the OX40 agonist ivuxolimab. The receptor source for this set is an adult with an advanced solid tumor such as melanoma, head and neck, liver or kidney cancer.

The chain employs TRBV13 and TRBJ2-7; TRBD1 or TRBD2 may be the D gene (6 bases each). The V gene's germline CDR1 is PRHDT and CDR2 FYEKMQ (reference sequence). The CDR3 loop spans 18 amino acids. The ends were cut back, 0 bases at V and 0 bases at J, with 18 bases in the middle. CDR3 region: CASSLGPPGGPSSYEQYF. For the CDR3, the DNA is TGTGCCAGCAGCTTAGGACCCCCCGGGGGCCCCAGCTCCTACGAGCAGTACTTC.

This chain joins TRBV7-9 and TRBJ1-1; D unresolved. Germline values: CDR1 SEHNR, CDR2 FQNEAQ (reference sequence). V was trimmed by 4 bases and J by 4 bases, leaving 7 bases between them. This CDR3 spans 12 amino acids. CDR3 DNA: TGTGCCAGCAGCTCCCTGATCACTGAAGCTTTCTTT. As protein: CASSSLITEAFF.

The chain's CDR3 is CSAPGGSTDTQYF. Here the CDR3 DNA reads TGCAGCGCGCCAGGGGGGAGCACAGATACGCAGTATTTT. The gene calls are TRBV29-1 and TRBJ2-3; weak D call: TRBD1 (7 bases). This CDR3 is 13 amino acids long. Germline V gene lookup returns CDR1 SQVTM and CDR2 ANQGSEA. V shed 7 bases and J shed 0 bases, with 11 bases lying between them.

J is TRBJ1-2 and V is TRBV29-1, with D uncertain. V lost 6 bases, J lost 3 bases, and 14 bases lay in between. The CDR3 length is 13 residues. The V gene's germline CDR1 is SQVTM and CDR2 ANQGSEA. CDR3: CSVVTALDYGYTF. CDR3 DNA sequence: TGCAGCGTCGTGACCGCGCTGGACTATGGCTACACCTTC. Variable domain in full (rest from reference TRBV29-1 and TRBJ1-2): SAVISQKPSRDICQRGTSLTIQCQVDSQVTMMFWYRQQPGQSLTLIATANQGSEATYESGFVIDKFPISRPNLTFSTLTVSNMSPEDSSIYLCSVVTALDYGYTFGSGTRLTVV.

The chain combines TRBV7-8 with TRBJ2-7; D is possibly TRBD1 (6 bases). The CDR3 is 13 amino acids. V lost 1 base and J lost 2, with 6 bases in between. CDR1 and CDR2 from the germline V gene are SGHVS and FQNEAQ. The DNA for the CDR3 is TGTGCCAGCAGCTTAGGGACAGCCTACGAGCAGTACTTC. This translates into CASSLGTAYEQYF.

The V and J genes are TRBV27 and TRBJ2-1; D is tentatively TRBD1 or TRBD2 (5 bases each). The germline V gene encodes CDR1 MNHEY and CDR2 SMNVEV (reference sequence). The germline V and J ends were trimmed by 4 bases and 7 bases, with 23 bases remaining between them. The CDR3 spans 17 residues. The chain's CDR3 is CASSWKWGSTFVNEQFF. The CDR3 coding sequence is TGTGCCAGCAGTTGGAAATGGGGGAGCACCTTTGTAAATGAGCAGTTCTTC.

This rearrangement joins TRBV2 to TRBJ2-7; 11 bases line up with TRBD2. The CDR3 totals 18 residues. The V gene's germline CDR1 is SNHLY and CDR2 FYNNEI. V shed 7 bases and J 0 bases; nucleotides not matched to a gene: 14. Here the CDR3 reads CASNMDASLAGGSYEQYF. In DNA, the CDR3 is TGTGCCAGCAACATGGACGCCTCTCTAGCGGGGGGCTCCTACGAGCAGTACTTC.

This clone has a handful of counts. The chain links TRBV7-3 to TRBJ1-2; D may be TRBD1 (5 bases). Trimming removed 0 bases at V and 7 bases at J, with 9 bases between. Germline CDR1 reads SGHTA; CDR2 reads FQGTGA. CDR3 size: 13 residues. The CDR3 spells CASSLTHGAGYTF. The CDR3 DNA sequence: TGTGCCAGCAGCTTAACGCACGGGGCTGGCTACACCTTC.

The CDR3 nucleotides read TGCGCCAGCAGCCAAGAGGGGTGGACTGAAAAACTGTTTTTT. Its translation is CASSQEGWTEKLFF. This chain joins TRBV4-1 and TRBJ1-4; no reliable D call. The CDR3 runs to 14 residues. The V and J ends lost 0 bases and 7 bases respectively, with 9 bases between them. Germline V gene lookup returns CDR1 MGHRA and CDR2 YSYEKL.

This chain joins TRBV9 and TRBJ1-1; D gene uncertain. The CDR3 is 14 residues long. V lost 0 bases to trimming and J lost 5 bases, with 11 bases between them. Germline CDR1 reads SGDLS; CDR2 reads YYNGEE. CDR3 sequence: CASSVGPPGTEAFF. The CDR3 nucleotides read TGTGCCAGCAGCGTAGGACCACCGGGGACTGAAGCTTTCTTT.

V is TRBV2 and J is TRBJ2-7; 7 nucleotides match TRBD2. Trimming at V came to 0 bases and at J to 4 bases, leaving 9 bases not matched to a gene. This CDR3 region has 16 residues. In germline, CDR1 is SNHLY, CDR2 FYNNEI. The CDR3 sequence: CASSEAGSPSGYEQYF. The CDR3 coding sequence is TGTGCCAGCAGTGAAGCCGGAAGCCCTAGCGGATACGAGCAGTACTTC.

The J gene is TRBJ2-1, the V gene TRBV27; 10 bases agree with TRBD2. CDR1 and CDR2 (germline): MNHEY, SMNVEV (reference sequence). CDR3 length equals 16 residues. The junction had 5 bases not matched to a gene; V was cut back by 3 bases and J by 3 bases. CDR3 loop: CASSLTSGPYYNEQFF. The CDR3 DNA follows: TGTGCCAGCAGTTTGACTAGCGGGCCATACTACAATGAGCAGTTCTTC.

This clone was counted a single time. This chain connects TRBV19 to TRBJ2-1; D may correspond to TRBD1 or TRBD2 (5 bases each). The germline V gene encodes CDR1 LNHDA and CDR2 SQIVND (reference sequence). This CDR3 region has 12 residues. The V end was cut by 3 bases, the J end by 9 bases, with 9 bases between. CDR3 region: CASSMRGTEQFF. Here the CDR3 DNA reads TGTGCCAGTAGTATGAGGGGAACTGAGCAGTTCTTC.

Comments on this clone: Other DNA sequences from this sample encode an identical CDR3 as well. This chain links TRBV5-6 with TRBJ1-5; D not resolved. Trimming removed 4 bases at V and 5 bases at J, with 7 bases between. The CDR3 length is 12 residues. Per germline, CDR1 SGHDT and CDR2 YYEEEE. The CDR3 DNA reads TGTGCCAGCAGCCTAGGAGATCAGCCCCAGCATTTT. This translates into CASSLGDQPQHF.

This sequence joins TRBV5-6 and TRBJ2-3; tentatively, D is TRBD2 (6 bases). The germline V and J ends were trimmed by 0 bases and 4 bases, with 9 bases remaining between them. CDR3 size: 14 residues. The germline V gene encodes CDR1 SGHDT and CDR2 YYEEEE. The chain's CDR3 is CASSLAGGPDTQYF. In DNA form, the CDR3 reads TGTGCCAGCAGCTTGGCCGGGGGACCAGATACGCAGTATTTT.